The subject of this entry is one T cell receptor beta chain. Antigen specificity is unknown. With 60 Vbeta and 13 Jbeta primers, the PCR was carried out. Only in-frame clones appear in the TCRdb table, and some are missing; sequencing was by immunoSEQ multiplex PCR. The sample carries 150,000 or so clones, around four fifths recorded once. This sample is part of a study of cytomegalovirus exposure and HLA in healthy donors. Study-wide points: There were some V segments, including TRBV6-2 and TRBV6-3, excluded as indistinguishable. Most of the TCR beta V segments (in an earlier analysis) were productive either about 90% or about 30% of the time. Among donors in an Asian-associated ancestry cluster, a later analysis reportedly found fewer N-insertions than the approximately 700-donor mean. Sequences of the TCR beta chain were said to predict the HLA-A and HLA-B alleles of most subjects accurately.

The CDR3 runs to 13 residues. Trimming at V came to 1 base and at J to 8 bases, leaving 3 bases not matched to a gene. Per the germline V gene, CDR1 is SGHRS and CDR2 is YFSETQ. The receptor was derived from a woman under 40 in good health and CMV-seronegative. V and J are TRBV5-1 and TRBJ2-1; TRBD1 matches 7 bases. Sequencing was carried out using PBMCs. CDR3 amino acids: CASSLPGGHEQFF. In DNA form, the CDR3 reads TGCGCCAGCAGCTTGCCAGGGGGACATGAGCAGTTCTTC. Drawing the rest from reference TRBV5-1 and TRBJ2-1, the complete variable domain is KAGVTQTPRYLIKTRGQQVTLSCSPISGHRSVSWYQQTPGQGLQFLFEYFSETQRNKGNFPGRFSGRQFSNSRSEMNVSTLELGDSALYLCASSLPGGHEQFFGPGTRLTVL.